The rows below give T cell receptor beta chains drawn from one sample of a study of blood T cell repertoires in COVID-19. Using immunoSEQ multiplex PCR, the repertoire was profiled, and TCRdb retains in-frame clones only, with some absent. Among about 340,000 clones listed, 85% to 90% were seen once. The specimen sequenced was peripheral blood. The source of these receptors is a woman aged 70 to 79 with COVID-19, enrolled during active disease. Each CDR3 is given with its conserved first and last residue. The order of the fields is CDR3 protein, V gene, J gene.

CDR3 protein: CASSAGGGGAELFF
V gene: TRBV9
J gene: TRBJ1-4

CDR3 protein: CASSLRRVKTGELFF
V gene: TRBV5-6
J gene: TRBJ2-2

CDR3 protein: CASSEVLSTGGSSDTQYF
V gene: TRBV6-1
J gene: TRBJ2-3

CDR3 protein: CAVSGGASYEQYF
V gene: TRBV3-1/TRBV3-2
J gene: TRBJ2-7

CDR3 protein: CASRGSGVNEQFF
V gene: TRBV27
J gene: TRBJ2-1

CDR3 protein: CASSPGQGDRYF
V gene: TRBV12-3/TRBV12-4
J gene: TRBJ1-2

CDR3 protein: CASKRSSYEQYF
V gene: TRBV6-5
J gene: TRBJ2-7

CDR3 protein: CASSQTSGRYEQYF
V gene: TRBV11-2
J gene: TRBJ2-7

CDR3 protein: CASSAGGPNEQFF
V gene: TRBV7-3
J gene: TRBJ2-1

CDR3 protein: CASSLTPRKGADTQYF
V gene: TRBV7-2
J gene: TRBJ2-3

CDR3 protein: CASSVKGANEKLFF
V gene: TRBV9
J gene: TRBJ1-4

CDR3 protein: CASSYRDRGRDTQYF
V gene: TRBV27
J gene: TRBJ2-3

CDR3 protein: CASSERDNGGELFF
V gene: TRBV2
J gene: TRBJ2-2

CDR3 protein: CASSDKASGGYTF
V gene: TRBV6-4
J gene: TRBJ1-2

CDR3 protein: CASSQSGGSSNQPQHF
V gene: TRBV23-1
J gene: TRBJ1-5

CDR3 protein: CASSDTSGGVSYNEQFF
V gene: TRBV10-1
J gene: TRBJ2-1

CDR3 protein: CASSQEGGGGNYGYTF
V gene: TRBV4-1
J gene: TRBJ1-2

CDR3 protein: CASSPLTGTSTDTQYF
V gene: TRBV28
J gene: TRBJ2-3

CDR3 protein: CASSVAETQYF
V gene: TRBV28
J gene: TRBJ2-5

CDR3 protein: CASSFWAGTGSYEQYF
V gene: TRBV28
J gene: TRBJ2-7

CDR3 protein: CASKAPTGPFTEAFF
V gene: TRBV6-5
J gene: TRBJ1-1

CDR3 protein: CASSIDSGTGGVYTEAFF
V gene: TRBV19
J gene: TRBJ1-1

CDR3 protein: CASSLGVYLNQPQHF
V gene: TRBV5-8
J gene: TRBJ1-5

CDR3 protein: CATSRFFGTGAWKSNQPQHF
V gene: TRBV15
J gene: TRBJ1-5

CDR3 protein: CASSLADEQFF
V gene: TRBV6-5
J gene: TRBJ2-1

CDR3 protein: CASSQTDRGFYGYTF
V gene: TRBV14
J gene: TRBJ1-2

CDR3 protein: CASSRGQPYEQYF
V gene: TRBV5-8
J gene: TRBJ2-7

CDR3 protein: CASSLGQGNTIYF
V gene: TRBV7-7
J gene: TRBJ1-3

CDR3 protein: CASSLEGGEGEQYF
V gene: TRBV5-1
J gene: TRBJ2-7

CDR3 protein: CASSFGTVSNQPQHF
V gene: TRBV2
J gene: TRBJ1-5

CDR3 protein: CASSENSGGVDTQYF
V gene: TRBV2
J gene: TRBJ2-3

CDR3 protein: CASSQVAGVSEQYF
V gene: TRBV3-1/TRBV3-2
J gene: TRBJ2-7

CDR3 protein: CASSLGQGGNNYGYTF
V gene: TRBV9
J gene: TRBJ1-2

CDR3 protein: CASSSSYQETQYF
V gene: TRBV7-9
J gene: TRBJ2-5

CDR3 protein: CAWSEGVQGRSGNTIYF
V gene: TRBV30
J gene: TRBJ1-3

CDR3 protein: CASSLSGVQETQYF
V gene: TRBV3-1/TRBV3-2
J gene: TRBJ2-5

CDR3 protein: CASSFNAGGNEQFF
V gene: TRBV28
J gene: TRBJ2-1

CDR3 protein: CASSFGTGGSPLHF
V gene: TRBV7-3
J gene: TRBJ1-6

CDR3 protein: CASSQVSKGTSGSQYF
V gene: TRBV3-1/TRBV3-2
J gene: TRBJ2-3

CDR3 protein: CASRTGGNYGYTF
V gene: TRBV6-5
J gene: TRBJ1-2

CDR3 protein: CASSPRNTGPASTEAFF
V gene: TRBV18
J gene: TRBJ1-1

CDR3 protein: CASRGDRGNEQFF
V gene: TRBV21-1
J gene: TRBJ2-1